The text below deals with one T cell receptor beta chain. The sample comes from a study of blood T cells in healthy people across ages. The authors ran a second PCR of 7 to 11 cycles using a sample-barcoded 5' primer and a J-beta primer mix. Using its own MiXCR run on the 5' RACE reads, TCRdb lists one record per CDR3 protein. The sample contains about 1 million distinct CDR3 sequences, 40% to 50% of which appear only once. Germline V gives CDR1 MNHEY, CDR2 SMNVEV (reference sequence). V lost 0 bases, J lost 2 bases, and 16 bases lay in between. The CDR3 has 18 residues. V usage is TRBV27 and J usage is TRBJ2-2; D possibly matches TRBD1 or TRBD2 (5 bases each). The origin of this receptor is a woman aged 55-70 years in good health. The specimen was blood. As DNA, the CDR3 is TGTGCCAGCAGTTTATCCCCCGGGGCTTCTTTAAACACCGGGGAGCTGTTTTTT. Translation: CASSLSPGASLNTGELFF.